This T cell receptor (beta chain) was recorded in a study of radiotherapy plus CTLA-4 blockade in lung cancer. Germline CDR1 LGHNT, CDR2 FRNRAP. V was trimmed by 3 bases and J by 3 bases, leaving 17 bases between them. The CDR3 is 16 amino acids. The method was immunoSEQ multiplex PCR; TCRdb's version includes in-frame clones alone and lacks a portion of them. This table holds 70,000 to 90,000 clones, approximately 80% found once. This TCR derives from a human donor with non-small cell lung cancer who had stable disease on radiotherapy plus ipilimumab. The sample here was peripheral blood, taken from a patient treated with radiotherapy plus ipilimumab. V and J are TRBV12-5 and TRBJ1-2, with no clear D. The CDR3 loop is CASGFGSSGLDYGYTF. CDR3 coding DNA: TGTGCTAGTGGTTTCGGTTCATCGGGCTTGGACTATGGCTACACCTTC. Supplemented by reference TRBV12-5 and TRBJ1-2, the full variable domain reads DARVTQTPRHKVTEMGQEVTMRCQPILGHNTVFWYRQTMMQGLELLAYFRNRAPLDDSGMPKDRFSAEMPDATLATLKIQPSEPRDSAVYFCASGFGSSGLDYGYTFGSGTRLTVV.